Included here is one T cell receptor beta chain sequence, with context. The length of the CDR3 is 13 residues. CDR1 and CDR2 from the germline V gene are KGHSH and LQKENI. The V and J ends lost 3 bases and 3 bases respectively, with 8 bases between them. The data derive from a study of blood T cell repertoires in COVID-19. The protocol was immunoSEQ multiplex PCR, while the TCRdb copy is restricted to in-frame clones and leaves out a portion. The repertoire has approximately 100,000 clones, roughly four fifths of them found once; the top ten carry approximately 6.2%. The chain employs TRBV18 and TRBJ2-5; possibly TRBD2 for D (6 bases). The sequence was obtained from a man older than 75 with COVID-19, enrolled during active disease. The sequenced sample was peripheral blood. This CDR3 is CASSPGGKETQYF. The CDR3 DNA is TGTGCCAGCTCACCGGGCGGGAAAGAGACCCAGTACTTC. Variable domain in full (rest from reference TRBV18 and TRBJ2-5): NAGVMQNPRHLVRRRGQEARLRCSPMKGHSHVYWYRQLPEEGLKFMVYLQKENIIDESGMPKERFSAEFPKEGPSILRIQQVVRGDSAAYFCASSPGGKETQYFGPGTRLLVL.